This is a list of T cell receptor beta chains from one sample in a study of patients and donors after allogeneic stem cell transplantation. A single record per CDR3 protein comes from TCRdb applying MiXCR to the RT-PCR reads. The profile shows 200,000 to 250,000 distinct CDR3 sequences, over 12% of them singletons. The sequenced sample consisted of blood, either unsorted or a sorted T cell fraction (not recorded which). Source of these receptors: a human donor who was either an allogeneic HSCT recipient or a stem cell or donor lymphocyte infusion donor (not recorded which). It is not recorded whose cells these are; they may come from a transplant donor. The CDR3 runs from the conserved cysteine through the conserved F or W. D genes are given only for firm matches. Rows give clone size only sometimes, using once, few, many, or a class for an expanded clone.

len	v_gene	d_gene	j_gene	abundance	CDR3nt	CDR3aa
15	TRBV3-1	TRBD2	TRBJ2-1	few	TGTGCCAGCAGCCCACTAGCGGGAGTGGGGAATGAGCAGTTCTTC	CASSPLAGVGNEQFF
16	TRBV5-6	TRBD2	TRBJ2-3	.	TGTGCCAGCAGCTTGGAGGGGCTAGCGGGAGTAGATACGCAGTATTTT	CASSLEGLAGVDTQYF
17	TRBV6-1	.	TRBJ2-4	few	TGTGCCAGCACTCCCCTAGAAAGGGGACTAGCCAAAAACATTCAGTACTTC	CASTPLERGLAKNIQYF
14	TRBV4-1	.	TRBJ2-3	.	TGCGCCAGCAGCTTCAGCGGTTACACAGATACGCAGTATTTT	CASSFSGYTDTQYF
15	TRBV28	.	TRBJ2-7	many	TGTGCCAGCAGTAGAGGGACACTAGGGATGTACGAGCAGTACTTC	CASSRGTLGMYEQYF
12	TRBV7-9	.	TRBJ1-3	many	TGTGCCAGCAGCTCGACAGGAAACACCATATATTTT	CASSSTGNTIYF
15	TRBV20-1	TRBD2	TRBJ2-1	many	TGCAGTGCTAGAGATTGGGCGGGGGGGCAGAATGAGCAGTTCTTC	CSARDWAGGQNEQFF
16	TRBV11-3	.	TRBJ2-2	.	TGTGCCAGCAGCTTAGTTGGCGTGGCGAACACCGGGGAGCTGTTTTTT	CASSLVGVANTGELFF
15	TRBV20-1	TRBD2	TRBJ2-1	many	TGCAGTGCACCTAGACTAGCGGGTACCTACAATGAGCAGTTCTTC	CSAPRLAGTYNEQFF
14	TRBV27	.	TRBJ1-5	.	TGTGCCAGCAGTACCCTCACCGACAATCAGCCCCAGCATTTT	CASSTLTDNQPQHF
17	TRBV3-1	TRBD1	TRBJ2-5	few	TGTGCCAGCAGCCAAGATACCGGGCCAGGGGGTACGGAGACCCAGTACTTC	CASSQDTGPGGTETQYF
16	TRBV9	.	TRBJ1-3	.	TGTGCCAGCAGCCCACTGATGGGGGAACCAGGAAACACCATATATTTT	CASSPLMGEPGNTIYF
17	TRBV4-1	TRBD2	TRBJ2-1	.	TGCGCCAGCAGCCAAGTTCAAGCGGGAGGATCCTACAATGAGCAGTTCTTC	CASSQVQAGGSYNEQFF
16	TRBV20-1	.	TRBJ2-7	.	TGCAGTGCTAGGGGCCCCAGGGCTCTCCCTCTCTACGAGCAGTACTTC	CSARGPRALPLYEQYF
13	TRBV12-3/TRBV12-4	.	TRBJ1-1	.	TGTGCCAGCAGTGGGGGGCGGTACACTGAAGCTTTCTTT	CASSGGRYTEAFF
14	TRBV7-9	.	TRBJ2-2	few	TGTGCCAGCAGCCCTTTGGGTGTCGGCGGGGAGCTGTTTTTT	CASSPLGVGGELFF
16	TRBV3-1	TRBD2	TRBJ2-3	few	TGTGCCAGCAGCCAAGAGGGACTAGCGGGAGGAGATACGCAGTATTTT	CASSQEGLAGGDTQYF
16	TRBV4-3	TRBD2	TRBJ2-5	.	TGCGCCAGCAGCCAAGCGGTAGCGGGGGGGCCGGAGACCCAGTACTTC	CASSQAVAGGPETQYF
17	TRBV7-7	.	TRBJ2-1	.	TGTGCCAGCAGCTGTCCCCCAGCGGTTGGGGCCTACAATGAGCAGTTCTTC	CASSCPPAVGAYNEQFF
12	TRBV7-2	.	TRBJ2-7	few	TGTGCCAGCAGCCCAGACGCCTACGAGCAGTACTTC	CASSPDAYEQYF
15	TRBV7-3	.	TRBJ2-1	many	TGTGCCAGCAGCTTAGGTACGTCCCCTTTGAATGAGCAGTTCTTC	CASSLGTSPLNEQFF
14	TRBV10-2	.	TRBJ2-1	many	TGCGCCAGCAGTGAGTCGACGGCGGGCCGGACCCAGTTCTTC	CASSESTAGRTQFF
12	TRBV29-1	.	TRBJ2-3	many	TGCACCTGGGGGGCAAGGCAAGATACGCAGTATTTT	CTWGARQDTQYF
13	TRBV7-2	.	TRBJ1-1	many	TGTGCCAGCAGACAAACAAGGAACACTGAAGCTTTCTTT	CASRQTRNTEAFF
16	TRBV20-1	.	TRBJ1-5	many	TGCAGTGCTAGGGGCTCTTTTAGGAATAGCAATCAGCCCCAGCATTTT	CSARGSFRNSNQPQHF
15	TRBV7-9	.	TRBJ2-1	many	TGTGCCAGCAGCCCCCCCTCCAGCGGTTACAATGAGCAGTTCTTC	CASSPPSSGYNEQFF
15	TRBV23-1	.	TRBJ1-4	.	TGCGCCAGCCCCAAAGCGGTTGCAACTAATGAAAAACTGTTTTTT	CASPKAVATNEKLFF
15	TRBV6-1	TRBD1	TRBJ2-7	many	TGTGCCAGCAGTCGACGGACAGGGGGGTCGGGCGAGCAGTACTTC	CASSRRTGGSGEQYF
12	TRBV20-1	TRBD1	TRBJ1-1	many	TGCAGTGCACCGGACAGGGTCACTGAAGCTTTCTTT	CSAPDRVTEAFF
16	TRBV7-6	TRBD1	TRBJ2-2	.	TGTGCCAGCAGCTTAAGGGGACAGGCCAACACCGGGAAGCTGTTTTTT	CASSLRGQANTGKLFF
15	TRBV11-3	TRBD1	TRBJ1-3	few	TGTGCCAGCAGCTCAAGCGGGACAGCGGGAAACACCATATATTTT	CASSSSGTAGNTIYF
13	TRBV9	.	TRBJ2-7	many	TGTGCCAGCAGCGTGGTTGGCGCCGGCGAGCAGTACTTC	CASSVVGAGEQYF
13	TRBV20-1	TRBD2	TRBJ2-5	.	TGCAGTGCTAGTCGAGCGGGGAAAGAGACCCAGTACTTC	CSASRAGKETQYF
15	TRBV5-4	.	TRBJ2-1	.	TGTGCCAGCAGCAAAGCGGACCCCTCCTACAATGAGCAGTTCTTC	CASSKADPSYNEQFF
18	TRBV20-1	.	TRBJ1-1	.	TGCAGTGCTAGAGTGCGTGCAGGGGCCCGAACACCGAACACTGAAGCTTTCTTT	CSARVRAGARTPNTEAFF
14	TRBV5-1	TRBD1	TRBJ1-1	many	TGCGCCAGCAGACCCGGGACAGGGTGGACTGAAGCTTTCTTT	CASRPGTGWTEAFF
14	TRBV6-2/TRBV6-3	TRBD1	TRBJ1-1	few	TGTGCCATTTCGGACGTCGGACAGGGGTTTGAAGCTTTCTTT	CAISDVGQGFEAFF
16	TRBV12-3/TRBV12-4	.	TRBJ2-7	few	TGTGCCAGCAACCCGGGCGGAGGGGCGAGCTCCTACGAGCAGTACTTC	CASNPGGGASSYEQYF
16	TRBV5-1	.	TRBJ2-3	few	TGCGCCAGCAGCTTGGTTGGAGGCCTTGGCACAGATACGCAGTATTTT	CASSLVGGLGTDTQYF
13	TRBV18	TRBD1	TRBJ1-1	.	TGTGCCAGCTCATCGTCTATAGGGGGCGAAGCTTTCTTT	CASSSSIGGEAFF
13	TRBV20-1	.	TRBJ2-3	many	TGCAGTGCTAGAAAAGCAGACACAGATACGCAGTATTTT	CSARKADTDTQYF
14	TRBV7-9	.	TRBJ1-3	many	TGTGCCAGCACGTCGGGGACCCCTGGAAACACCATATATTTT	CASTSGTPGNTIYF
12	TRBV6-6	.	TRBJ1-3	.	TGTGCCAGCGGGGCAGATGGAAACACCATATATTTT	CASGADGNTIYF
16	TRBV10-2	TRBD2	TRBJ2-3	.	TGCGCCAGCAGTGACGCCGGGACTAGCGGCACAGATACGCAGTATTTT	CASSDAGTSGTDTQYF
12	TRBV30	.	TRBJ2-7	few	TGTGCCTGGGGGGAACAGTCCTACGAGCAGTACTTC	CAWGEQSYEQYF
14	TRBV4-3	.	TRBJ1-1	many	TGCGCCAGCAGCCAAGACGGCGGGCGTACTGAAGCTTTCTTT	CASSQDGGRTEAFF
15	TRBV7-2	.	TRBJ1-5	.	TGTGCCAGCGCCCCTGTGACGGGCGTAAATCAGCCCCAGCATTTT	CASAPVTGVNQPQHF
14	TRBV4-3	.	TRBJ1-4	.	TGCGCCAGCAGCCAACGAGCCTCCAATGAAAAACTGTTTTTT	CASSQRASNEKLFF
14	TRBV7-9	.	TRBJ1-2	.	TGTGCCAGCAGCCACCGAGGGGGGGAGAGTGGCTACACCTTC	CASSHRGGESGYTF
15	TRBV7-2	TRBD1	TRBJ1-1	few	TGTGCCAGCAGCCCTGGACAGGGGTCGTACACTGAAGCTTTCTTT	CASSPGQGSYTEAFF
17	TRBV14	TRBD2	TRBJ2-7	many	TGTGCCAGCAGCCCGGAAATAGCGGGAGGGCCTCCTTCCGAGCAGTACTTC	CASSPEIAGGPPSEQYF
14	TRBV11-3	.	TRBJ2-2	.	TGTGCCAGCAGCTCTATAAGGGGCACCGGGGAGCTGTTTTTT	CASSSIRGTGELFF
14	TRBV6-1	.	TRBJ1-1	.	TGTGCCAGCACCACGCGGGGATCCAACACTGAAGCTTTCTTT	CASTTRGSNTEAFF
20	TRBV13	TRBD2	TRBJ2-3	.	TGTGCCAGCAGCCTATGGACTAGCGGGGGGGTCCATTCAAGCACAGATACGCAGTATTTT	CASSLWTSGGVHSSTDTQYF
14	TRBV6-1	.	TRBJ1-6	few	TGTGCCAGCGGCAGGGACCCCTATAATTCACCCCTCCACTTT	CASGRDPYNSPLHF
17	TRBV4-2	.	TRBJ2-7	few	TGTGCCAGCAGCCAATCCAGTCTGTCCACCTTCTCCTACGAGCAGTACTTC	CASSQSSLSTFSYEQYF
14	TRBV30	TRBD2	TRBJ2-3	few	TGTGCCTGGGGTCTGGGCGGGGGGGCAGATACGCAGTATTTT	CAWGLGGGADTQYF
15	TRBV6-5	TRBD1	TRBJ1-1	.	TGTGCCAGCAGTTACCAGGGACAGGGGTTCACTGAAGCTTTCTTT	CASSYQGQGFTEAFF